This is a list of T cell receptor beta chains from one sample in a study of blood T cell repertoires in COVID-19. Some clones are missing from TCRdb's copy, which holds only in-frame ones; the method was immunoSEQ multiplex PCR. The repertoire holds tens of thousands of clones, with about 85% as singletons. Sequencing input: peripheral blood. These receptor sequences come from a woman aged 80 or over with active or convalescent COVID-19. Both conserved end residues are part of each CDR3. A D gene is named only where the DNA matches it firmly. Part of the rows lack a size; the others show once, few, many or a class for expanded clones.

j_gene: TRBJ2-2; d_gene: -; abundance: -; v_gene: TRBV19; CDR3nt: TGTGCCAGTAGTATAATCCTGAACACCGGGGAGCTGTTTTTT; CDR3aa: CASSIILNTGELFF
j_gene: TRBJ1-3; d_gene: TRBD1; abundance: -; v_gene: TRBV9; CDR3nt: TGTGCCAGCAGCGTAGCGACAGGGGGGGAAAACACCATATATTTT; CDR3aa: CASSVATGGENTIYF
j_gene: TRBJ1-6; d_gene: TRBD1; abundance: -; v_gene: TRBV6-1; CDR3nt: TGTGCCAGCAGTGAACAGGGACAGAATAATTCACCCCTCCACTTT; CDR3aa: CASSEQGQNNSPLHF
j_gene: TRBJ1-4; d_gene: TRBD1; abundance: -; v_gene: TRBV5-1; CDR3nt: TGCGCCAGCAGCTTGCAGGGGGGAGAAAAACTGTTTTTT; CDR3aa: CASSLQGGEKLFF
j_gene: TRBJ2-2; d_gene: TRBD2; abundance: -; v_gene: TRBV10-2; CDR3nt: TGCGCCAGCAGGACTAGCGGGGGGAACACCGGGGAGCTGTTTTTT; CDR3aa: CASRTSGGNTGELFF
j_gene: TRBJ2-1; d_gene: -; abundance: -; v_gene: TRBV6-6; CDR3nt: TGTGCCACTAGTAGAGGCAATGAGCAGTTCTTC; CDR3aa: CATSRGNEQFF
j_gene: TRBJ1-5; d_gene: -; abundance: -; v_gene: TRBV6-1; CDR3nt: TGTGCCAGCAGTGAAGGAGTTAACAATCAGCCCCAGCATTTT; CDR3aa: CASSEGVNNQPQHF
j_gene: TRBJ2-7; d_gene: TRBD2; abundance: -; v_gene: TRBV3-1/TRBV3-2; CDR3nt: TGTGCCAGCGGGACTAGCGGGGGGGGTTACGAGCAGTACTTC; CDR3aa: CASGTSGGGYEQYF
j_gene: TRBJ2-7; d_gene: -; abundance: -; v_gene: TRBV19; CDR3nt: TGTGCCAGTAGTCTCAGGGAATCGGTCGAGCAGTACTTC; CDR3aa: CASSLRESVEQYF
j_gene: TRBJ2-3; d_gene: -; abundance: -; v_gene: TRBV7-9; CDR3nt: TGTGCCAGCAGCGCGACAGATACGCAGTATTTT; CDR3aa: CASSATDTQYF
j_gene: TRBJ2-1; d_gene: -; abundance: -; v_gene: TRBV21-1; CDR3nt: TGTGCCAGCAGCAATGCGGGACAGAACATGAGCTCCTACAATGAGCAGTTCTTC; CDR3aa: CASSNAGQNMSSYNEQFF
j_gene: TRBJ2-5; d_gene: TRBD2; abundance: once; v_gene: TRBV11-2; CDR3nt: TGTGCCAGCAGCGGAAGCGGGGGGGAGACCCAGTACTTC; CDR3aa: CASSGSGGETQYF
j_gene: TRBJ2-5; d_gene: -; abundance: -; v_gene: TRBV6-5; CDR3nt: TGTGCCAGTGTCGAACGGGTAGAGACCCAGTACTTC; CDR3aa: CASVERVETQYF
j_gene: TRBJ1-3; d_gene: -; abundance: -; v_gene: TRBV30; CDR3nt: TGTGCCTGGGGACAGTCAAGAATGTACTCTGGAAACACCATATATTTT; CDR3aa: CAWGQSRMYSGNTIYF
j_gene: TRBJ1-2; d_gene: -; abundance: -; v_gene: TRBV7-2; CDR3nt: TGTGCCAGCAGTGCCTCGGGGTCATATGGCTACACCTTC; CDR3aa: CASSASGSYGYTF
j_gene: TRBJ1-2; d_gene: TRBD1; abundance: -; v_gene: TRBV6-5; CDR3nt: TGTGCCAGCCTTCCGGGACAGGGAATCGGCACCTTC; CDR3aa: CASLPGQGIGTF
j_gene: TRBJ1-1; d_gene: -; abundance: -; v_gene: TRBV5-1; CDR3nt: TGCGCCAGCAGGGCGAGCCGGGAAAACACTGAAGCTTTCTTT; CDR3aa: CASRASRENTEAFF
j_gene: TRBJ2-3; d_gene: TRBD1; abundance: -; v_gene: TRBV30; CDR3nt: TGTGCCTGGATGGGACAGGGCAGAGATACGCAGTATTTT; CDR3aa: CAWMGQGRDTQYF
j_gene: TRBJ1-2; d_gene: -; abundance: -; v_gene: TRBV28; CDR3nt: TGTGCCAGCAGTTCTTACAAGGGGGATGGCTACACCTTC; CDR3aa: CASSSYKGDGYTF
j_gene: TRBJ1-2; d_gene: -; abundance: -; v_gene: TRBV2; CDR3nt: TGTGCCAGCAGAGACGATGGAGTTAACTATGGCTACACCTTC; CDR3aa: CASRDDGVNYGYTF